This entry features one T cell receptor (beta chain) sequence. Germline V gene sequence: CDR1 MDHEN, CDR2 SYDVKM. Between the trimmed V and J ends, which lost 7 bases and 4 bases, there was a span of 11 bases. This CDR3 contains 13 residues. The study recruited healthy Caucasian donors from Russia who were aged roughly 6 to 100. Samples each yielded at least 6 micrograms of total RNA. The data were taken from a study of blood T cells in healthy people across ages. Next came a second PCR, run for about 7 to 12 cycles, which used a sample-barcoded 5' primer along with a J-beta primer mix. TCRdb used MiXCR to reprocess the 5' RACE reads, holding one entry per CDR3 protein. The table lists roughly 730,000 distinct CDR3 sequences, approximately 53% of them singletons, with 25% to 30% in the top ten.

Sequencing used blood. This rearrangement joins TRBV28 to TRBJ2-1; D might be TRBD2 (5 bases). This receptor was identified in a middle-aged man in good health. The CDR3 nucleotides are TGTGCCAGCAATAAAGAGGGTTACAATGAGCAGTTCTTC. This gives the protein CASNKEGYNEQFF.